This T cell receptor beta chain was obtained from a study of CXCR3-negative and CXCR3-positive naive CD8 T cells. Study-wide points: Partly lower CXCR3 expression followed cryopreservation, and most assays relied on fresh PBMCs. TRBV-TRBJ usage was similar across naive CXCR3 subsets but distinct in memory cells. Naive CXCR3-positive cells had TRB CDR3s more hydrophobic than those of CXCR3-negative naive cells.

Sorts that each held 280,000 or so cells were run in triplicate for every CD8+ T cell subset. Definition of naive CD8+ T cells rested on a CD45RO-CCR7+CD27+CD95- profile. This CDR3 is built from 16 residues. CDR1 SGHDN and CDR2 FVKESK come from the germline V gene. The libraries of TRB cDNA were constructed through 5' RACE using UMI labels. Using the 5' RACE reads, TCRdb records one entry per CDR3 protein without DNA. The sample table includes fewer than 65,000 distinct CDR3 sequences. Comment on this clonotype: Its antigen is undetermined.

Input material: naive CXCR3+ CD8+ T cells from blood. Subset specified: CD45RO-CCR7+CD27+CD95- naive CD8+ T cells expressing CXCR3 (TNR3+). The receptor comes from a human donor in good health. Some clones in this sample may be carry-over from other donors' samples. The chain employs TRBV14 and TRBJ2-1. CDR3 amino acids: CASSQYVDTSYNEQFF. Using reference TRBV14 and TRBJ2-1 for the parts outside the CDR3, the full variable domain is EAGVTQFPSHSVIEKGQTVTLRCDPISGHDNLYWYRRVMGKEIKFLLHFVKESKQDESGMPNNRFLAERTGGTYSTLKVQPAELEDSGVYFCASSQYVDTSYNEQFFGPGTRLTVL.